This entry lists 13 T cell receptor beta chains sequenced from one sample in a study of blood T cell repertoires in COVID-19. The table came from immunoSEQ multiplex PCR; TCRdb's copy has only in-frame clones and leaves some out. The sample lists fewer than 200,000 clones; roughly 88% were seen once. Sequenced: peripheral blood. These receptors were taken from a man in his 60s who had recovered from COVID-19.

This clone has a handful of counts. The chain has TRBV7-2 and TRBJ2-1; D uncertain. In germline, CDR1 is SGHTA, CDR2 FQGNSA. Trimming stripped 3 bases from V and 10 bases from J, with 7 bases between. CDR3 length equals 11 residues. CDR3 DNA: TGTGCCAGCAGCTTTCTCCAGGAGCAGTTCTTC. It translates to CASSFLQEQFF. Full variable domain (outside the CDR3, taken from reference TRBV7-2 and TRBJ2-1): GAGVSQSPSNKVTEKGKDVELRCDPISGHTALYWYRQSLGQGLEFLIYFQGNSAPDKSGLPSDRFSAERTGGSVSTLTIQRTQQEDSAVYLCASSFLQEQFFGPGTRLTVL.

The chain employs TRBV3-1 (or the pseudogene TRBV3-2) and TRBJ2-7; D is unresolved. Looked up from germline, CDR1 is LGHDT and CDR2 is YNNKEL (reference sequence). The CDR3 sequence is 14 residues long. Trimming took off 2 bases at V and 3 bases at J, with 11 bases between the two ends. CDR3 in amino acids: CASSQFDTDYEQYF. CDR3 nucleotides: TGTGCCAGCAGCCAATTTGACACCGACTACGAGCAGTACTTC.

The chain links TRBV7-2 to TRBJ2-7, with 7 bases matching TRBD2. CDR1 and CDR2 from the germline V gene are SGHTA and FQGNSA. V was pared by 0 bases and J by 6 bases, with 2 bases of the junction left unmatched. CDR3 length equals 13 residues. CDR3 nucleotide sequence: TGTGCCAGCAGCTTAGCGGGGGGGAGCGAGCAGTACTTC. This sequence encodes CASSLAGGSEQYF. The whole variable domain, remainder taken from reference TRBV7-2 and TRBJ2-7, is GAGVSQSPSNKVTEKGKDVELRCDPISGHTALYWYRQSLGQGLEFLIYFQGNSAPDKSGLPSDRFSAERTGGSVSTLTIQRTQQEDSAVYLCASSLAGGSEQYFGPGTRLTVT.

This sequence joins TRBV5-6 and TRBJ2-3, with D unresolved. Germline loops: CDR1 SGHDT, CDR2 YYEEEE. The CDR3 is made up of 16 amino acids. Trimming shortened V by 0 bases and J by 1 base, and 12 bases separated the two germline ends. The CDR3 DNA reads TGTGCCAGCAGCTTGGACTCGCCCCCTCGCACAGATACGCAGTATTTT. Its translation is CASSLDSPPRTDTQYF.

V usage is TRBV12-3 or TRBV12-4 and J usage is TRBJ1-6, with no clear D. The CDR3 length is 13 residues. V lost 4 bases and J lost 13, with 14 bases in between. As DNA, the CDR3 is TGTGCCAGCAGTTCAATTGACTCCGCGCCCCTCCACTTT. Translating gives CASSSIDSAPLHF.

The V call is TRBV11-2, the J call TRBJ2-7; 7 nucleotides agree with TRBD1. The germline V gene has CDR1 SGHAT and CDR2 FQNNGV. This CDR3 has 16 amino acids. V lost 4 bases and J lost 0; bases outside the gene matches: 9. CDR3: CASSSWTGLVSYEQYF. CDR3 DNA sequence: TGTGCCAGCAGCTCGTGGACAGGTCTCGTCTCCTACGAGCAGTACTTC.

The genes are TRBV5-4 and TRBJ1-4; no clear D. Trimming pared 4 bases from V and 3 bases from J, leaving 13 bases between. The germline gives CDR1 SGHNT, CDR2 YYREEE (reference sequence). The CDR3 runs 15 residues. CDR3 residues: CASSPGGRSNEKLFF. The CDR3 nucleotides read TGTGCCAGCAGCCCTGGAGGGCGATCTAATGAAAAACTGTTTTTT. The full variable domain, its missing parts supplied by reference TRBV5-4 and TRBJ1-4, is ETGVTQSPTHLIKTRGQQVTLRCSSQSGHNTVSWYQQALGQGPQFIFQYYREEENGRGNFPPRFSGLQFPNYSSELNVNALELDDSALYLCASSPGGRSNEKLFFGSGTQLSVL.

This chain uses TRBV4-3 with TRBJ1-1; 7 nucleotides align to TRBD1. J was trimmed by 1 base and V by 2 bases; bases with no gene match: 7. CDR1 and CDR2 from the germline V gene are LGHNA and YSLEER. The CDR3 length is 16 residues. CDR3 DNA: TGCGCCAGCAGCCAACGGACAGGTCCCCCGAACACTGAAGCTTTCTTT. Translation gives CASSQRTGPPNTEAFF.

This clone came up a few times. This chain connects TRBV29-1 to TRBJ1-1, with 10 bases matching TRBD1. J was trimmed by 11 bases and V by 4 bases; bases with no gene match: 13. CDR1 is SQVTM and CDR2 is ANQGSEA in the germline V gene. The CDR3 totals 14 residues. CDR3 sequence (DNA): TGCAGCGTTGTTGCGACAGGGGGCAGTTTAATGGCTTTCTTT. Its translation: CSVVATGGSLMAFF. The variable domain in full, completed from reference TRBV29-1 and TRBJ1-1, reads SAVISQKPSRDICQRGTSLTIQCQVDSQVTMMFWYRQQPGQSLTLIATANQGSEATYESGFVIDKFPISRPNLTFSTLTVSNMSPEDSSIYLCSVVATGGSLMAFFGQGTRLTVV.

This clone has only a few counts. V and J are TRBV30 and TRBJ1-5; tentative D call: TRBD1 (6 bases). Germline CDR1 is GTSNPN and CDR2 is SVGIG (reference sequence). The V and J ends lost 3 bases and 5 bases respectively, with 11 bases between them. This CDR3 has 13 residues. CDR3 region: CAWRRQADQPQHF. Written as DNA, the CDR3 is TGTGCCTGGAGGCGACAGGCAGATCAGCCCCAGCATTTT.

This chain connects TRBV7-9 to TRBJ2-1; D possibly corresponds to TRBD2 (6 bases). V was shortened by 5 bases and J by 0 bases, with 11 bases between the two germline ends. Germline CDR1 is SEHNR and CDR2 is FQNEAQ (reference sequence). The CDR3 has 15 residues. CDR3 in DNA: TGTGCCAGCAGCATCTCTAGCGTCTCCTACAATGAGCAGTTCTTC. The encoded protein is CASSISSVSYNEQFF.

This chain uses TRBV19 with TRBJ1-5, with 9 bases identical to TRBD1. This CDR3 comprises 19 residues. V dropped 1 base and J dropped 0; count of bases not matched to a gene: 10. From germline, CDR1 is LNHDA and CDR2 SQIVND (reference sequence). The CDR3 bases are TGTGCCAGTAGTATAGGGCTCGGGACAGGGAGACTTAGCAATCAGCCCCAGCATTTT. Translation gives CASSIGLGTGRLSNQPQHF.

The chain combines TRBV19 with TRBJ1-2; 7 positions match TRBD1. Per germline, CDR1 LNHDA and CDR2 SQIVND (reference sequence). This CDR3 has 14 residues. The junction had 5 bases not matched to a gene; V was cut back by 2 bases and J by 5 bases. CDR3 amino acids: CASSILQGGYGYTF. CDR3 coding DNA: TGTGCCAGTAGTATACTGCAGGGGGGATATGGCTACACCTTC.